This T cell receptor (beta chain) was retrieved from a study of T cell repertoires in cytomegalovirus infection. Study-level information: A matching HLA type, together with CMV infection, was signaled by public TCR beta signatures.

A remark on this clonotype: As yet, its antigen is unknown.

V shed 3 bases and J shed 6 bases, with 17 bases lying between them. CDR3 length: 15 amino acids. The V gene's germline CDR1 is LNHNV and CDR2 YYDKDF (reference sequence). Broader study findings: HLA-C-restricted TCR beta clonotypes specific for CMV led the ex vivo response.

TCRdb fed the reads into MiXCR, producing one record per CDR3 protein. This table holds approximately 730,000 distinct CDR3 sequences, just under 30% found once. The chain combines TRBV15 with TRBJ1-2; D gene ambiguous. The TCR originated in a human donor in good health (CMV status not recorded). Some clones in this sample may be carry-over from other donors' samples. Sequencing used cultured CD8+ T cells from PBMCs, obtained from culture after CMV antigen stimulation. In DNA form, the CDR3 reads TGTGCCACCAGCAGGTCTAGGCGGGGAATGGATGGCTACACCTTC. This translates into CATSRSRRGMDGYTF.